This TCR beta chain appears in the sequencing data of a study of blood T cell repertoires in COVID-19. Data came from immunoSEQ multiplex PCR; TCRdb stores just in-frame clones and leaves some out. The table has about 310,000 clones, around nine tenths seen once. Allocation to cohorts depended on clinical history reported by the participants. The TCR originated in a woman aged 35 to 49 who had recovered from COVID-19. Sequenced material: PBMCs or T cells enriched from blood (not recorded which).

CDR3 region: CASSAAGGPNEQFF. The CDR3 DNA reads TGTGCCAGCAGCGCAGCGGGGGGACCTAATGAGCAGTTCTTC. The chain has TRBV7-2 and TRBJ2-1; 9 bases fit TRBD2. Germline V gene sequence: CDR1 SGHTA, CDR2 FQGNSA. Losses at the gene ends were 5 bases for V and 7 bases for J; bases not matched to a gene: 6. This CDR3 is 14 amino acids long.